This entry is about one T cell receptor (beta chain). The record originates from a study of cytomegalovirus exposure and HLA in healthy donors. At collection, donors were nominally healthy, but unrecorded immune exposures were probable. Primers: 60 Vbeta forward and 13 Jbeta reverse. TCRdb's copy holds only in-frame clones and misses some; the assay was immunoSEQ multiplex PCR. The repertoire holds approximately 250,000 clones, with roughly 73% as singletons. The CDR3 spans 16 residues. The germline V gene has CDR1 SGHTA and CDR2 FQGNSA. Trimming cost V 3 bases and J 1 base; bases outside gene matches: 5.

Source material: PBMCs. V and J are TRBV7-2 and TRBJ2-3, with 9 bases matching TRBD2. The receptor's source is a boy younger than 18 in good health and CMV-seronegative. The CDR3 DNA reads TGTGCCAGCAGCTTGGTTGCTAGCGGGGGCACAGATACGCAGTATTTT. It encodes CASSLVASGGTDTQYF.